This entry is about one T cell receptor beta chain. Method: immunoSEQ multiplex PCR; TCRdb's copy keeps in-frame clones and lacks some. The sample has approximately 210,000 clones; around 89% are singletons. This sample is part of a study of blood T cell repertoires in COVID-19. The CDR3 runs 14 residues. V dropped 4 bases and J dropped 0 bases, with 9 bases sitting between them. Germline V gene sequence: CDR1 ENHRY, CDR2 SYGVKD. Input material: peripheral blood. The TCR was taken from a woman aged 40 to 55 with acute or convalescent COVID-19. The V call is TRBV10-3, the J call TRBJ1-1; D gene unclear. The CDR3 loop is CAISAGVMNTEAFF. The CDR3, as DNA: TGTGCCATCAGTGCTGGAGTAATGAACACTGAAGCTTTCTTT.